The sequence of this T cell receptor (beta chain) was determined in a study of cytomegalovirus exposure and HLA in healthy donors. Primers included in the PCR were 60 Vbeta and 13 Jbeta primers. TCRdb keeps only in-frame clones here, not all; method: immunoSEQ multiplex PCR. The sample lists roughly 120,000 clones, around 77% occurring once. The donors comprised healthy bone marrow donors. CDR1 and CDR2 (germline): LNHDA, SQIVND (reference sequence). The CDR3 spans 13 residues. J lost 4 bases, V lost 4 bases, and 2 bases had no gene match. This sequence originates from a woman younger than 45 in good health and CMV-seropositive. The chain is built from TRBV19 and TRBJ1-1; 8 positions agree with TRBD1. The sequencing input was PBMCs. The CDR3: CASSTTGGTEAFF. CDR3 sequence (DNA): TGTGCCAGTAGTACAACAGGGGGCACTGAAGCTTTCTTT.